This is a list of T cell receptor beta chains from one sample in a study of control samples from healthy donors and cancer patients. Repertoires were generated with immunoSEQ multiplex PCR, while TCRdb's copy carries only in-frame clones and drops some. The sample lists more than 95,000 clones; 85% to 95% were seen once. Sequencing was done on a sample of blood. The origin of the receptors is a man aged 18 to 29 in good health. Each CDR3 is given with its conserved first and last residue. A D gene is named only where the DNA matches it firmly. Only part of the rows carry a size: once, few, many, or a class if the clone is expanded.

size: once; D: .; J: TRBJ2-3; V: TRBV18; CDR3: CASSPPFPDNTDTQYF; DNA: TGTGCCAGCTCACCACCTTTCCCCGACAACACAGATACGCAGTATTTT
size: .; D: .; J: TRBJ2-7; V: TRBV5-6; CDR3: CASSLTPSSYEQYF; DNA: TGTGCCAGCAGCTTAACTCCCAGCTCCTACGAGCAGTACTTC
size: .; D: .; J: TRBJ1-2; V: TRBV2; CDR3: CASSSRGDGGYTF; DNA: TGTGCCAGCAGCTCCAGGGGAGATGGTGGCTACACCTTC
size: .; D: .; J: TRBJ2-7; V: TRBV7-2; CDR3: CASSPVNRAYEQYF; DNA: TGTGCCAGCAGCCCAGTTAACAGAGCCTACGAGCAGTACTTC
size: .; D: TRBD2; J: TRBJ2-3; V: TRBV6-4; CDR3: CASSEFSASGSDTQYF; DNA: TGTGCCAGCAGTGAATTTTCGGCTAGCGGGAGCGATACGCAGTATTTT
size: .; D: TRBD1; J: TRBJ1-2; V: TRBV7-9; CDR3: CASSLAVQGAWNGYTF; DNA: TGTGCCAGCAGCTTAGCGGTCCAGGGGGCTTGGAATGGCTACACCTTC
size: .; D: TRBD1; J: TRBJ2-5; V: TRBV5-1; CDR3: CASSYSGTDQETQYF; DNA: TGCGCCAGCAGCTACTCCGGGACAGATCAAGAGACCCAGTACTTC
size: once; D: .; J: TRBJ1-5; V: TRBV12-3/TRBV12-4; CDR3: CASSDLASQPQHF; DNA: TGTGCCAGCAGCGACCTAGCGAGTCAGCCCCAGCATTTT
size: .; D: TRBD2; J: TRBJ2-1; V: TRBV7-2; CDR3: CASSLTLLAANYNEQFF; DNA: TGTGCCAGCAGCTTGACCCTACTAGCGGCTAATTACAATGAGCAGTTCTTC
size: .; D: .; J: TRBJ1-6; V: TRBV10-3; CDR3: CAISESGNSPLHF; DNA: TGTGCCATCAGTGAGTCGGGGAATTCACCCCTCCACTTT
size: .; D: TRBD1; J: TRBJ1-6; V: TRBV27; CDR3: CASSLTGEDSPLHF; DNA: TGTGCCAGCAGTTTGACAGGGGAGGATTCACCCCTCCACTTT
size: .; D: .; J: TRBJ1-2; V: TRBV4-1; CDR3: CASSPLGLRDGYTF; DNA: TGCGCCAGCAGCCCATTGGGTCTCAGGGATGGCTACACCTTC
size: .; D: TRBD1; J: TRBJ1-2; V: TRBV7-2; CDR3: CASRLTGDYGGYTF; DNA: TGTGCCAGCAGACTTACAGGGGATTATGGTGGCTACACCTTC
size: .; D: .; J: TRBJ1-2; V: TRBV4-1; CDR3: CASSQADRTNYGYTF; DNA: TGCGCCAGCAGCCAAGCTGACAGGACCAACTATGGCTACACCTTC
size: once; D: .; J: TRBJ2-3; V: TRBV9; CDR3: CASSVRWIQRYF; DNA: TGTGCCAGCAGCGTCCGCTGGATCCAAAGGTATTTT
size: .; D: .; J: TRBJ2-1; V: TRBV19; CDR3: CASSEGRGSYNEQFF; DNA: TGTGCCAGTAGCGAGGGCAGGGGCTCCTACAATGAGCAGTTCTTC
size: .; D: TRBD1; J: TRBJ2-2; V: TRBV19; CDR3: CASTQQGVGELFF; DNA: TGTGCCAGTACCCAACAGGGGGTCGGGGAGCTGTTTTTT
size: .; D: .; J: TRBJ2-7; V: TRBV5-8; CDR3: CASSLGRYEQYF; DNA: TGTGCCAGCAGCTTGGGACGGTACGAGCAGTACTTC
size: .; D: TRBD1; J: TRBJ1-1; V: TRBV6-4; CDR3: CASSDTPAFDRVYTEAFF; DNA: TGTGCCAGCAGTGACACACCTGCTTTCGACAGGGTGTACACTGAAGCTTTCTTT
size: .; D: .; J: TRBJ1-6; V: TRBV5-1; CDR3: CASSVDAYNSPLHF; DNA: TGCGCCAGCAGCGTGGACGCATATAATTCACCCCTCCACTTT
size: .; D: TRBD2; J: TRBJ2-5; V: TRBV6-2/TRBV6-3; CDR3: CASSYPTGTSGILTQETQYF; DNA: TGTGCCAGCAGTTACCCGACCGGGACTAGCGGGATACTCACCCAAGAGACCCAGTACTTC
size: .; D: .; J: TRBJ1-2; V: TRBV9; CDR3: CASSVDTDYGYTF; DNA: TGTGCCAGCAGCGTAGACACAGACTATGGCTACACCTTC
size: .; D: .; J: TRBJ1-3; V: TRBV19; CDR3: CASSPEGSFSGNTIYF; DNA: TGTGCCAGTAGCCCCGAGGGCAGCTTCTCTGGAAACACCATATATTTT
size: .; D: .; J: TRBJ1-4; V: TRBV6-5; CDR3: CASSYPRGTNEKLFF; DNA: TGTGCCAGCAGTTACCCCAGGGGCACTAATGAAAAACTGTTTTTT
size: .; D: .; J: TRBJ1-6; V: TRBV5-4; CDR3: CASIKHPRDSPLHF; DNA: TGTGCCAGCATTAAACACCCTCGGGATTCACCCCTCCACTTT
size: .; D: TRBD1; J: TRBJ1-4; V: TRBV4-2; CDR3: CASSQIQGNEKLFF; DNA: TGTGCCAGCAGCCAAATACAGGGGAACGAAAAACTGTTTTTT
size: .; D: TRBD1; J: TRBJ1-2; V: TRBV6-5; CDR3: CASSYRQGHGYTF; DNA: TGTGCCAGCAGTTACAGACAGGGCCATGGCTACACCTTC
size: .; D: .; J: TRBJ1-6; V: TRBV3-1/TRBV3-2; CDR3: CASSQDGNSPLHF; DNA: TGTGCCAGCAGCCAAGATGGTAATTCACCCCTCCACTTT
size: .; D: TRBD1; J: TRBJ1-2; V: TRBV6-5; CDR3: CASSLSTGQFYGYTF; DNA: TGTGCCAGCAGTTTAAGCACGGGACAGTTCTATGGCTACACCTTC
size: .; D: .; J: TRBJ1-5; V: TRBV6-5; CDR3: CASGGINQPQHF; DNA: TGTGCCAGCGGGGGTATTAATCAGCCCCAGCATTTT
size: .; D: .; J: TRBJ1-1; V: TRBV29-1; CDR3: CSVVGGEAFF; DNA: TGCAGCGTTGTAGGGGGGGAAGCTTTCTTT
size: .; D: .; J: TRBJ2-3; V: TRBV4-1; CDR3: CASSQGATQYF; DNA: TGCGCCAGCAGCCAAGGGGCTACGCAGTATTTT